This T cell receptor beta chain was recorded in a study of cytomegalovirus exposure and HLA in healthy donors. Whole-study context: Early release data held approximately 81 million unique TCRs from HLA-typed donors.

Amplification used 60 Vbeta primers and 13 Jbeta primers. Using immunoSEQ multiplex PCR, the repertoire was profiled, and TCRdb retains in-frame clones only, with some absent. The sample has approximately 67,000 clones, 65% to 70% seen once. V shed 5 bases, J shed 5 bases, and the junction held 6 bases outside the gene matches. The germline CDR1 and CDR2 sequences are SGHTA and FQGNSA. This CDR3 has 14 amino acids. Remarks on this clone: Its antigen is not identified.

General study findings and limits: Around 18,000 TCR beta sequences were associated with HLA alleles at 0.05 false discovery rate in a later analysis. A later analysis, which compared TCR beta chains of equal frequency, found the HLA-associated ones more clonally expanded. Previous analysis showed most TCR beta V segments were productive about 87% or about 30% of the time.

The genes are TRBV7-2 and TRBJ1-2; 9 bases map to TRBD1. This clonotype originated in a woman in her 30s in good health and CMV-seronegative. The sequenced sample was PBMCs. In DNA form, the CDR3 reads TGTGCCAGCAGCCGGGACAGGGACTTATATGGCTACACCTTC. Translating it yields CASSRDRDLYGYTF.